This TCR beta chain is from a study of lymphopenia after photon versus proton radiotherapy. Looked up from germline, CDR1 is MNHEY and CDR2 is SMNVEV (reference sequence). Trimming pared 4 bases from V and 4 bases from J, leaving 13 bases between. The CDR3 totals 14 residues. The table came from immunoSEQ multiplex PCR; TCRdb's copy has only in-frame clones and leaves some out. The data contain about 61,000 clones, roughly 86% of them singletons. As for this clone: Its matching antigen is unknown.

Regarding the study as a whole: Proton therapy kept repertoires fairly stable, unlike photons, which gained effector/memory cells. Authors raise, but do not show, better survival with proton therapy. After the lymphocyte nadir, photon-treated repertoires showed oligoclonal expansion, especially of CD8+ Temra cells.

The chain joins TRBV27 to TRBJ1-1; D call uncertain. The sequence was obtained from a man aged 40-55 years with gastric cancer. This specimen consisted of peripheral blood, obtained from a patient treated with photon-based radiotherapy. CDR3 DNA: TGTGCCAGCAGTTCGCTTGAGTTGGCCACTGAAGCTTTCTTT. It codes for CASSSLELATEAFF.